These 20 T cell receptor beta chains were all obtained from the same sample, sequenced in a study of blood T cell repertoires in COVID-19. Sequencing used immunoSEQ multiplex PCR; TCRdb keeps in-frame clones, though not all of them. This sample yields under 250,000 clones, of which more than 75% are seen a single time; about 12% belongs to the top ten. The material sequenced was peripheral blood. Receptors originate from an elderly man with acute or convalescent COVID-19.

V gene TRBV28 combines with J gene TRBJ1-1; D remains ambiguous. Per the germline V gene, CDR1 is MDHEN and CDR2 is SYDVKM. The V and J ends lost 2 bases and 3 bases respectively, with 16 bases between them. The CDR3 runs 16 residues. The CDR3 loop is CASSLRFTGGYTEAFF. DNA of the CDR3: TGTGCCAGCAGTTTACGTTTCACCGGAGGGTACACTGAAGCTTTCTTT.

V and J are TRBV10-3 and TRBJ1-3; D is unclear. The CDR3 sequence is 13 residues long. V lost 4 bases and J lost 3, with 7 bases in between. In germline, CDR1 is ENHRY, CDR2 SYGVKD. DNA for the CDR3: TGTGCCATCAGTGCGGGTAGTGGAAACACCATATATTTT. It specifies CAISAGSGNTIYF.

The CDR3 region is CASTPGQANTEAFF. The CDR3 DNA reads TGTGCCAGTACCCCGGGACAAGCGAACACTGAAGCTTTCTTT. This chain links TRBV19 with TRBJ1-1; tentative D call: TRBD1 (6 bases). Trimming left V 7 bases short and J 1 base short, with 13 bases between. Looked up from germline, CDR1 is LNHDA and CDR2 is SQIVND (reference sequence). CDR3 size: 14 residues.

V usage is TRBV28 and J usage is TRBJ1-5; the D gene is possibly TRBD1 (6 bases). From germline, CDR1 is MDHEN and CDR2 SYDVKM. CDR3 length equals 18 residues. Trimming took 7 bases from V and 0 from J, leaving 22 bases between them. The CDR3 reads CASKVEGDGLYSNQPQHF. The CDR3 bases are TGTGCCAGCAAGGTTGAGGGGGATGGCTTATATAGCAATCAGCCCCAGCATTTT.

The chain joins TRBV7-2 to TRBJ2-6; D is undetermined. CDR1 is SGHTA and CDR2 is FQGNSA in the germline V gene. Trimming removed 5 bases at V and 4 bases at J, with 6 bases between. The CDR3 spans 13 residues. CDR3 sequence (DNA): TGTGCCAGCAGCGTCAGAGGGGCCAACGTCCTGACTTTC. It encodes CASSVRGANVLTF.

The chain employs TRBV28 and TRBJ1-2, with 8 bases matching TRBD1. Germline CDR1 and CDR2: MDHEN and SYDVKM. V lost 6 bases to trimming and J lost 4 bases; unmatched junction nucleotides: 7. This CDR3 contains 14 residues. The DNA for the CDR3 is TGTGCCAGCAGGCCACAGGGGGGAATCTATGGCTACACCTTC. It codes for CASRPQGGIYGYTF.

The chain combines TRBV11-3 with TRBJ2-1; 7 bases match TRBD1. This CDR3 has 13 amino acids. V dropped 5 bases and J dropped 10; count of bases not matched to a gene: 8. Germline values: CDR1 SGHNT, CDR2 YENEEA. This CDR3 reads CASSGTGVGEQFF. DNA for the CDR3: TGTGCCAGCAGCGGAACAGGGGTGGGAGAGCAGTTCTTC. The full variable domain, rest sourced from reference TRBV11-3 and TRBJ2-1, is EAGVVQSPRYKIIEKKQPVAFWCNPISGHNTLYWYLQNLGQGPELLIRYENEEAVDDSQLPKDRFSAERLKGVDSTLKIQPAELGDSAVYLCASSGTGVGEQFFGPGTRLTVL.

DNA of the CDR3: TGTGCCAGTAGTATCTGGGCCCGGAGGGAGCCCCAGCATTTT. This translates into CASSIWARREPQHF. This chain joins TRBV19 and TRBJ1-5; D remains ambiguous. Germline CDR1 LNHDA, CDR2 SQIVND (reference sequence). The CDR3 runs 14 residues. With 3 bases removed from V and 8 bases from J, the gap between germline ends came to 14 bases.

This chain connects TRBV10-1 to TRBJ2-5; TRBD2 might be the D (5 bases). The ends were cut back, 6 bases at V and 2 bases at J, with 10 bases in the middle. This CDR3 is 13 amino acids long. CDR1 WNHNN and CDR2 SYGVQD come from the germline V gene (reference sequence). The CDR3 nucleotides are TGCGCCAGCAGCCCGGGGAGTCAAGAGACCCAGTACTTC. Translated, it gives CASSPGSQETQYF.

The chain combines TRBV19 with TRBJ2-3; TRBD2 might be the D (6 bases). Trimming left V 5 bases short and J 5 bases short, with 14 bases between. The length of the CDR3 is 14 residues. Looked up from germline, CDR1 is LNHDA and CDR2 is SQIVND (reference sequence). CDR3 amino acids: CASSGVGGGDTQYF. The CDR3 DNA is TGTGCCAGTAGTGGGGTCGGGGGTGGAGATACGCAGTATTTT.

This clone was counted once. The V gene is TRBV5-5, the J gene TRBJ1-2; D is uncertain. From germline, CDR1 is SGHKS and CDR2 YYEKEE (reference sequence). V lost 0 bases to trimming and J lost 3 bases, with 9 bases between them. The CDR3 totals 14 residues. In DNA, the CDR3 is TGTGCCAGCAGCTTGGCCACGGCGGACTATGGCTACACCTTC. Its protein is CASSLATADYGYTF.

The chain carries TRBV18 and TRBJ1-2, with a tentative D call TRBD1 (6 bases). Germline V gene data show CDR1 as KGHSH and CDR2 as LQKENI. The CDR3 loop spans 13 amino acids. The ends were cut back, 2 bases at V and 7 bases at J, with 11 bases in the middle. The CDR3 DNA reads as TGTGCCAGCTCACCAGGGGGCAGGAGTGGCTACACCTTC. Translation: CASSPGGRSGYTF.

This rearrangement joins TRBV9 to TRBJ1-3, with a tentative D call TRBD1 (5 bases). The CDR3 length is 15 residues. Trimming shortened V by 3 bases and J by 4 bases, and 14 bases separated the two germline ends. Germline loops: CDR1 SGDLS, CDR2 YYNGEE. DNA of the CDR3: TGTGCCAGCAGCGCCATGCGGGGCAACGGAAACACCATATATTTT. It encodes CASSAMRGNGNTIYF.

The chain recombines TRBV6-5 with TRBJ1-2; TRBD1 might be the D (6 bases). The germline gives CDR1 MNHEY, CDR2 SVGAGI. The CDR3 runs 14 residues. The germline V and J ends were trimmed by 6 bases and 5 bases, with 16 bases remaining between them. The CDR3 region has the DNA TGTGCCAGCAGACCCCCCGGACAGAGATATGGCTACACCTTC. It specifies CASRPPGQRYGYTF.

The chain links TRBV2 to TRBJ1-5, with D tentatively TRBD1 (6 bases). Per germline, CDR1 SNHLY and CDR2 FYNNEI. The CDR3 runs to 14 residues. Between the trimmed V and J ends, which lost 6 bases and 3 bases, there was a span of 12 bases. CDR3 residues: CASSADRSNQPQHF. Written as DNA, the CDR3 is TGTGCCAGCAGCGCTGACAGGTCCAATCAGCCCCAGCATTTT.

The V and J genes are TRBV18 and TRBJ2-3; 9 positions agree with TRBD1. V shed 3 bases, J shed 13 bases, and the junction held 11 bases outside the gene matches. Looked up from germline, CDR1 is KGHSH and CDR2 is LQKENI. This CDR3 is built from 14 residues. The CDR3 is CASSPLPTGGQEYF. CDR3 bases: TGTGCCAGCTCACCCCTCCCTACAGGGGGCCAGGAGTATTTT. Full variable domain (remainder filled in from reference TRBV18 and TRBJ2-3): NAGVMQNPRHLVRRRGQEARLRCSPMKGHSHVYWYRQLPEEGLKFMVYLQKENIIDESGMPKERFSAEFPKEGPSILRIQQVVRGDSAAYFCASSPLPTGGQEYFGPGTRLTVL.

The chain recombines TRBV19 with TRBJ2-1; the match to TRBD2 covers 15 bases. CDR3 length: 14 residues. Trimming took 5 bases from V and 9 from J; bases not matched to a gene: 2. Germline V gene data show CDR1 as LNHDA and CDR2 as SQIVND (reference sequence). The CDR3 DNA follows: TGTGCCAGTAGTGGACTAGCGGGAGGGGGTGAGCAGTTCTTC. Translating gives CASSGLAGGGEQFF. Based on the CDR3 plus reference TRBV19 and TRBJ2-1, the full variable domain is DGGITQSPKYLFRKEGQNVTLSCEQNLNHDAMYWYRQDPGQGLRLIYYSQIVNDFQKGDIAEGYSVSREKKESFPLTVTSAQKNPTAFYLCASSGLAGGGEQFFGPGTRLTVL.

The rearrangement uses TRBV5-1 and TRBJ2-2, with 7 bases lining up with TRBD1. Losses at the gene ends were 1 base for V and 2 bases for J; bases not matched to a gene: 5. Germline V lookup: CDR1 SGHRS, CDR2 YFSETQ. The CDR3 consists of 16 residues. CDR3 amino acids: CASSLTGTVNTGELFF. The CDR3 nucleotides read TGCGCCAGCAGCTTGACGGGGACAGTTAACACCGGGGAGCTGTTTTTT.

The gene calls are TRBV28 and TRBJ2-2, with 9 bases lining up with TRBD2. Germline V lookup: CDR1 MDHEN, CDR2 SYDVKM. The CDR3 loop spans 15 amino acids. V lost 6 bases and J lost 6; bases outside the gene matches: 8. DNA of the CDR3: TGTGCCAGCAGCCGCGGGGGGGCCAACGCCGGGGAGCTGTTTTTT. Translating it yields CASSRGGANAGELFF.

The rearrangement links TRBV28 to TRBJ1-1; the D gene is possibly TRBD1 (6 bases). The CDR3 is made up of 15 amino acids. V was trimmed by 7 bases and J by 8 bases, leaving 23 bases between them. Germline assignment: CDR1 MDHEN and CDR2 SYDVKM. Written as DNA, the CDR3 is TGTGCCAGCACCTATCTCTTAGGGGGGGACATCGAAGCTTTCTTT. It translates to CASTYLLGGDIEAFF.